This T cell receptor (beta chain) was found in a study of blood T cells in healthy people across ages. CDR3 length equals 12 residues. Germline-derived CDR1 and CDR2 are LGHDT and YNNKEL (reference sequence). V was trimmed by 4 bases and J by 5 bases, leaving 8 bases between them. Using a J-beta primer mix together with a sample-barcoded 5' primer, a second PCR was run for roughly 7 to 12 cycles. TCRdb reprocessed the 5' RACE reads with MiXCR, giving one entry per CDR3 protein. The sample has 800,000 to 950,000 distinct CDR3 sequences; 45% to 50% are singletons. The TCR originated in a man in his thirties or forties in good health. The rearrangement uses TRBV3-1 and TRBJ2-5; D gene ambiguous. Sequencing was performed on blood. CDR3 residues: CASSPYPETQYF. CDR3 sequence (DNA): TGTGCCAGCAGCCCTTACCCGGAGACCCAGTACTTC.